One and the same sample provided the 8 T cell receptor beta chains below, sequenced in a study of vaccination effects on CD4 cells after COVID-19. Here immunoSEQ multiplex PCR was the method, and the copy in TCRdb shows in-frame clones only, minus some. The table has 70,000 or so clones, over 65% seen once. No antigen is known for these receptors. CD4+ T cell isolation took place after approximately 11 days of culture. The vaccine given was either BNT162b2 or mRNA-1273, in two doses. The starting material was CD4+ T cells from PBMCs cultured without peptide, obtained after COVID-19 vaccination. The receptor source for this set is a human donor who received a COVID-19 vaccine.

This chain joins TRBV19 and TRBJ2-3, with D unresolved. Per the germline V gene, CDR1 is LNHDA and CDR2 is SQIVND (reference sequence). V dropped 6 bases and J dropped 0 bases, with 7 bases sitting between them. The CDR3 spans 13 residues. The CDR3 region has the DNA TGTGCCAGTAGACCGAGTAGCACAGATACGCAGTATTTT. This sequence encodes CASRPSSTDTQYF.

The chain uses TRBV7-8 and TRBJ1-5, with D uncertain. CDR1 and CDR2 from the germline V gene are SGHVS and FQNEAQ. The ends were cut back, 1 base at V and 0 bases at J, with 7 bases in the middle. The CDR3 spans 15 residues. The CDR3 protein is CASSLVATSNQPQHF. Here the CDR3 DNA reads TGTGCCAGCAGCTTAGTTGCAACTAGCAATCAGCCCCAGCATTTT.

V usage is TRBV5-8 and J usage is TRBJ1-2; D remains unclear. Germline V gene data show CDR1 as SGHTS and CDR2 as YDEGEE. Trimming shortened V by 2 bases and J by 3 bases, and 14 bases separated the two germline ends. The length of the CDR3 is 15 residues. The CDR3 coding sequence is TGTGCCAGCAGCTTAGACTCACCAAGGGACTATGGCTACACCTTC. It translates to CASSLDSPRDYGYTF.

This rearrangement joins TRBV6-5 to TRBJ1-1; 7 bases are a match to TRBD1. Germline V CDR1 and CDR2: MNHEY, SVGAGI. V shed 0 bases and J 2 bases; nucleotides not matched to a gene: 6. The CDR3 runs to 16 residues. CDR3 protein: CASSYSYGQANTEAFF. The CDR3 DNA sequence: TGTGCCAGCAGTTACTCTTACGGACAGGCAAACACTGAAGCTTTCTTT.

CDR3 residues: CATSREGPTSNQPQHF. CDR3 coding DNA: TGTGCCACCAGCAGAGAGGGACCGACAAGCAATCAGCCCCAGCATTTT. The chain combines TRBV15 with TRBJ1-5, with a possible D match to TRBD1 (5 bases). V was shortened by 0 bases and J by 1 base, with 10 bases between the two germline ends. The CDR3 extends over 16 amino acids. Germline V gives CDR1 LNHNV, CDR2 YYDKDF (reference sequence).

The rearrangement links TRBV7-7 to TRBJ1-1; no clear D. The CDR3 consists of 15 residues. Germline V gene sequence: CDR1 SSHAT, CDR2 FNYEAQ (reference sequence). The V gene lost 5 bases and the J gene lost 4 bases, with 17 bases spanning the gap. Here the CDR3 reads CASSPGVGDFTEAFF. The DNA of the CDR3 is TGTGCCAGCAGCCCCGGGGTCGGAGATTTCACTGAAGCTTTCTTT.

The rearrangement uses TRBV6-5 and TRBJ2-2; D remains unclear. Trimming took 6 bases from V and 5 from J, leaving 16 bases between them. Germline CDR1 MNHEY, CDR2 SVGAGI. The CDR3 is 15 amino acids. As DNA, the CDR3 is TGTGCCAGCAGGCTAGGAGAATCGGAAACCGGGGAGCTGTTTTTT. Amino acid sequence: CASRLGESETGELFF.

The chain links TRBV29-1 to TRBJ1-4; D gene unclear. CDR3 length: 13 residues. Trimming removed 7 bases at V and 6 bases at J, with 15 bases between. CDR1 is SQVTM, CDR2 ANQGSEA, per germline. CDR3 sequence reads: CSARRARDEKLFF. The CDR3 DNA reads TGCAGCGCCCGACGGGCCCGGGATGAAAAACTGTTTTTT.